Listed here are 27 T cell receptor beta chains from one sample, sequenced in a study of control samples from healthy donors and cancer patients. The data were produced by immunoSEQ multiplex PCR, yet TCRdb's version contains in-frame clones alone and is incomplete. This sample has about 82,000 clones, with roughly 93% found just once. Sequenced input: blood. The origin of the receptors is a woman under 30 in good health.

The V call is TRBV4-1, the J call TRBJ2-1; perhaps TRBD1 as D (6 bases). The CDR3 length is 15 residues. Trimming took off 4 bases at V and 2 bases at J, with 12 bases between the two ends. Germline-derived CDR1 and CDR2 are MGHRA and YSYEKL. CDR3: CASSLSGTPYNEQFF. The CDR3 region has the DNA TGCGCCAGCAGCCTCTCCGGGACACCCTACAATGAGCAGTTCTTC.

The rearrangement joins TRBV11-2 to TRBJ1-1; D call uncertain. V was pared by 4 bases and J by 4 bases, with 22 bases between. Per germline, CDR1 SGHAT and CDR2 FQNNGV. CDR3 length equals 17 residues. The CDR3 DNA follows: TGTGCCAGCAGCTCCCGGCGATGGGAAAGTCGGGTCACTGAAGCTTTCTTT. This codes for CASSSRRWESRVTEAFF. Full variable domain (remainder filled in from reference TRBV11-2 and TRBJ1-1): EAGVAQSPRYKIIEKRQSVAFWCNPISGHATLYWYQQILGQGPKLLIQFQNNGVVDDSQLPKDRFSAERLKGVDSTLKIQPAKLEDSAVYLCASSSRRWESRVTEAFFGQGTRLTVV.

The chain has TRBV27 and TRBJ1-3; no definite D call. Germline values: CDR1 MNHEY, CDR2 SMNVEV (reference sequence). The CDR3 loop spans 15 amino acids. V was shortened by 6 bases and J by 0 bases, with 12 bases between the two germline ends. The CDR3 loop is CASRYSISSGNTIYF. CDR3 coding DNA: TGTGCCAGCAGATATTCGATAAGCTCTGGAAACACCATATATTTT.

The chain recombines TRBV5-6 with TRBJ2-2, with D perhaps TRBD1 (6 bases). Germline CDR1 reads SGHDT; CDR2 reads YYEEEE. The ends were cut back, 4 bases at V and 5 bases at J, with 24 bases in the middle. The CDR3 loop spans 18 amino acids. The DNA of the CDR3 is TGTGCCAGCAGCCCCCCCGGGACACCCCGCTACAGAACCGGGGAGCTGTTTTTT. The encoded protein is CASSPPGTPRYRTGELFF.

This clone was observed a few times. This chain uses TRBV29-1 with TRBJ1-3; the D gene is possibly TRBD1 (5 bases). CDR3 length equals 12 residues. The V gene lost 5 bases and the J gene lost 4 bases, with 9 bases spanning the gap. Germline V lookup: CDR1 SQVTM, CDR2 ANQGSEA. The CDR3, as DNA: TGCAGCGTTCGTCAGGGCGGAAACACCATATATTTT. Translating gives CSVRQGGNTIYF.

The chain links TRBV27 to TRBJ1-2; 9 bases are shared with TRBD1. With V trimmed by 5 bases and J by 1 base, 11 bases remained unmatched. The CDR3 loop spans 17 amino acids. CDR1 MNHEY and CDR2 SMNVEV come from the germline V gene (reference sequence). CDR3 in DNA: TGTGCCAGCAGTCACAGGGGGCCAAGCCCCCATAACTATGGCTACACCTTC. Translated, it gives CASSHRGPSPHNYGYTF.

CDR3 protein: CASSVDLWDSGANVLTF. Here the CDR3 DNA reads TGTGCCAGCAGCGTAGATCTCTGGGACTCTGGGGCCAACGTCCTGACTTTC. The V gene is TRBV9, the J gene TRBJ2-6; no clear D gene. The CDR3 loop spans 17 amino acids. Germline CDR1 SGDLS, CDR2 YYNGEE. Trimming pared 0 bases from V and 0 bases from J, leaving 10 bases between.

V is TRBV9 and J is TRBJ1-1; TRBD1 might be the D (5 bases). CDR1 and CDR2 from the germline V gene are SGDLS and YYNGEE. CDR3 length: 15 amino acids. V shed 4 bases and J shed 0 bases, with 13 bases lying between them. The CDR3 region is CASSPVGGLNTEAFF. The CDR3 bases are TGTGCCAGCAGCCCAGTTGGGGGATTGAACACTGAAGCTTTCTTT.

The chain is built from TRBV7-9 and TRBJ1-2; D ambiguous. This CDR3 has 13 amino acids. The germline CDR1 and CDR2 sequences are SEHNR and FQNEAQ (reference sequence). Trimming took 2 bases from V and 2 from J, leaving 6 bases between them. CDR3 loop: CASSLSENYGYTF. The DNA for the CDR3 is TGTGCCAGCAGCTTATCCGAGAACTATGGCTACACCTTC.

The rearrangement joins TRBV28 to TRBJ1-1; D not resolved. CDR1 and CDR2 from the germline V gene are MDHEN and SYDVKM. The V gene lost 2 bases and the J gene lost 4 bases, with 8 bases spanning the gap. The length of the CDR3 is 13 residues. The CDR3: CASSLSLGTEAFF. Written as DNA, the CDR3 is TGTGCCAGCAGTTTAAGCCTTGGCACTGAAGCTTTCTTT.

The chain combines TRBV5-1 with TRBJ2-7, with no clear D. This CDR3 region has 15 residues. The ends were cut back, 0 bases at V and 3 bases at J, with 13 bases in the middle. Germline V gene sequence: CDR1 SGHRS, CDR2 YFSETQ. The CDR3 region is CASSLGAGPNYEQYF. CDR3 DNA: TGCGCCAGCAGCTTGGGGGCTGGGCCAAACTACGAGCAGTACTTC. The full variable domain, rest sourced from reference TRBV5-1 and TRBJ2-7, is KAGVTQTPRYLIKTRGQQVTLSCSPISGHRSVSWYQQTPGQGLQFLFEYFSETQRNKGNFPGRFSGRQFSNSRSEMNVSTLELGDSALYLCASSLGAGPNYEQYFGPGTRLTVT.

The chain joins TRBV27 to TRBJ1-1; no clear D gene. Germline V gene sequence: CDR1 MNHEY, CDR2 SMNVEV (reference sequence). V dropped 5 bases and J dropped 1 base, with 14 bases sitting between them. This CDR3 comprises 15 residues. CDR3 DNA sequence: TGTGCCAGCAGTCCAACCACAACAAGGAACACTGAAGCTTTCTTT. This gives the protein CASSPTTTRNTEAFF.

This clone is a singleton in its sample. The chain uses TRBV27 and TRBJ1-5, with D maybe TRBD1 (5 bases). CDR3 length equals 13 residues. V lost 5 bases and J lost 6, with 11 bases in between. Germline assignment: CDR1 MNHEY and CDR2 SMNVEV (reference sequence). The CDR3 coding sequence is TGTGCCAGCAGTCAGGGATCGGGTCAGCCCCAGCATTTT. Protein product: CASSQGSGQPQHF.

This clone occurred once. The chain links TRBV28 to TRBJ2-1; a weak D match, TRBD2 (6 bases). The CDR3 loop spans 13 amino acids. Germline-derived CDR1 and CDR2 are MDHEN and SYDVKM. Trimming cost V 6 bases and J 4 bases, with 10 bases left between them. CDR3 sequence reads: CASRLLAYNEQFF. CDR3 DNA: TGTGCCAGCAGGCTTCTAGCGTACAATGAGCAGTTCTTC.

V usage is TRBV9 and J usage is TRBJ2-2; 11 bases are a match to TRBD1. Trimming took 4 bases from V and 7 from J; bases not matched to a gene: 6. The CDR3 length is 15 residues. CDR1 is SGDLS, CDR2 YYNGEE, per germline. Written as DNA, the CDR3 is TGTGCCAGCAGCTCGGGACAGGGGGTGTTCGGGGAGCTGTTTTTT. Translating gives CASSSGQGVFGELFF.

The CDR3 loop reads CASSMVQGTVNTEAFF. CDR3 nucleotides: TGCGCCAGCAGCATGGTCCAGGGGACAGTTAACACTGAAGCTTTCTTT. This sequence joins TRBV5-1 and TRBJ1-1; 7 nucleotides line up with TRBD1. V lost 4 bases and J lost 2; bases outside the gene matches: 11. This CDR3 has 16 amino acids. CDR1 SGHRS and CDR2 YFSETQ come from the germline V gene.

This chain uses TRBV28 with TRBJ1-4; 12 positions agree with TRBD1. The CDR3 loop spans 17 amino acids. CDR1 MDHEN and CDR2 SYDVKM come from the germline V gene. J lost 0 bases, V lost 7 bases, and 6 bases had no gene match. The CDR3 loop is CASTGTGGASTNEKLFF. CDR3 DNA sequence: TGTGCCAGCACCGGGACAGGGGGCGCCTCAACTAATGAAAAACTGTTTTTT.

This chain joins TRBV2 and TRBJ1-2; TRBD1 might be the D (5 bases). This CDR3 has 14 residues. Germline CDR1 and CDR2: SNHLY and FYNNEI. V lost 0 bases to trimming and J lost 8 bases, with 13 bases between them. CDR3 bases: TGTGCCAGCAGTGAAGCGGGGCAGGCCTGGGGCTACACCTTC. It is translated as CASSEAGQAWGYTF.

The CDR3 is CASSLPRGQGVRSPLHF. CDR3 bases: TGTGCCAGTAGTCTGCCAAGGGGACAGGGGGTCAGATCACCCCTCCACTTT. The rearrangement links TRBV19 to TRBJ1-6; 11 bases line up with TRBD1. With 5 bases clipped from V and 10 bases from J, the junction kept 13 bases outside the gene matches. In germline, CDR1 is LNHDA, CDR2 SQIVND (reference sequence). CDR3 length: 17 residues.

The chain carries TRBV7-8 and TRBJ1-2, with a possible D match to TRBD1 (6 bases). The CDR3 spans 13 residues. Trimming shortened V by 10 bases and J by 4 bases, and 16 bases separated the two germline ends. CDR1 is SGHVS and CDR2 is FQNEAQ in the germline V gene. CDR3 sequence (DNA): TGTGCCATCGGCGATGTGGACAGCTATGGCTACACCTTC. Translation gives CAIGDVDSYGYTF. The full variable domain, rest sourced from reference TRBV7-8 and TRBJ1-2, is GAGVSQSPRYKVAKRGQDVALRCDPISGHVSLFWYQQALGQGPEFLTYFQNEAQLDKSGLPSDRFFAERPEGSVSTLKIQRTQQEDSAVYLCAIGDVDSYGYTFGSGTRLTVV.

The gene calls are TRBV9 and TRBJ1-1; D is unresolved. Trimming stripped 0 bases from V and 4 bases from J, with 10 bases between. The germline V gene encodes CDR1 SGDLS and CDR2 YYNGEE. CDR3 length: 14 residues. In DNA, the CDR3 is TGTGCCAGCAGCGTAGAACCCGGGTCCACTGAAGCTTTCTTT. This translates into CASSVEPGSTEAFF.

The V and J genes are TRBV12-3 or TRBV12-4 and TRBJ2-1; 8 nucleotides match TRBD1. This CDR3 is built from 12 residues. The V gene end was trimmed by 6 bases and the J gene end by 8 bases; junction bases not matched to a gene: 3. The chain's CDR3 is CASSQDRDEQFF. In nucleotides, the CDR3 is TGTGCCAGCAGCCAGGACAGGGATGAGCAGTTCTTC.

This clone occurred once. V gene TRBV9 combines with J gene TRBJ1-3; D is ambiguous. This CDR3 is 13 amino acids long. Trimming pared 2 bases from V and 0 bases from J, leaving 3 bases between. Per the germline V gene, CDR1 is SGDLS and CDR2 is YYNGEE. As DNA, the CDR3 is TGTGCCAGCAGCGTGTACTCTGGAAACACCATATATTTT. Its protein product is CASSVYSGNTIYF.

V is TRBV11-2 and J is TRBJ2-1; TRBD1 agrees at 9 bases. The CDR3 consists of 16 residues. Trimming cost V 3 bases and J 8 bases; bases outside gene matches: 11. Per the germline V gene, CDR1 is SGHAT and CDR2 is FQNNGV. Written as DNA, the CDR3 is TGTGCCAGCAGCTTCGAACAGGGGGCTGGTTGGGATGAGCAGTTCTTC. It encodes CASSFEQGAGWDEQFF. Combining the CDR3 with reference TRBV11-2 and TRBJ2-1 gives the whole variable domain EAGVAQSPRYKIIEKRQSVAFWCNPISGHATLYWYQQILGQGPKLLIQFQNNGVVDDSQLPKDRFSAERLKGVDSTLKIQPAKLEDSAVYLCASSFEQGAGWDEQFFGPGTRLTVL.

This chain uses TRBV7-6 with TRBJ1-2, with D perhaps matching TRBD1 (5 bases). The CDR3 contains 13 residues. Trimming took off 1 base at V and 8 bases at J, with 11 bases between the two ends. The germline gives CDR1 SGHVS, CDR2 FNYEAQ. CDR3 protein: CASSLERGGGYTF. The CDR3 nucleotides are TGTGCCAGCAGCTTAGAAAGGGGAGGAGGCTACACCTTC.

The V gene is TRBV27, the J gene TRBJ2-7; weak D call: TRBD1 (5 bases). The V and J ends lost 4 bases and 0 bases respectively, with 19 bases between them. The CDR3 contains 17 residues. Germline V CDR1 and CDR2: MNHEY, SMNVEV (reference sequence). The CDR3 DNA follows: TGTGCCAGCAGTTCGAGCAGGGCGCCAATAAGCTCCTACGAGCAGTACTTC. It translates to CASSSSRAPISSYEQYF.

V gene TRBV27 combines with J gene TRBJ1-1; D is unclear. V lost 2 bases and J lost 4, with 5 bases in between. Germline V gene data show CDR1 as MNHEY and CDR2 as SMNVEV (reference sequence). The CDR3 totals 12 residues. The CDR3 bases are TGTGCCAGCAGTTTACCAAGCACTGAAGCTTTCTTT. Residues: CASSLPSTEAFF.